This entry concerns a single T cell receptor (beta chain). The antigen is undetermined. Random hexamers primed reverse transcription of about 0.45 to 1 ug RNA. The CDR3 of TCR beta was amplified by immunoSEQ multiplex PCR across 54 Vbeta and 13 Jbeta. MiXCR, run by TCRdb on the immunoSEQ multiplex PCR reads, gives a single entry per CDR3 protein. The table shows about 120,000 distinct CDR3 sequences, with 90% to 95% occurring only once. This specimen belongs to a study of CD8 T cells in Susac syndrome. Findings and caveats of the study: Expansion of Susac CD8+ clones peaked in TEMRA cells and in active patients.

J was trimmed by 3 bases and V by 7 bases; bases with no gene match: 5. From germline, CDR1 is SQVTM and CDR2 ANQGSEA. This CDR3 region has 12 residues. The T cells that were sequenced for TCR beta were CD8+ and CD4+ cells from blood. The authors negatively isolated CD8+ and CD4+ T cells and FACS-enriched TEMRA cells. The chain uses TRBV29-1 and TRBJ1-2; TRBD1 matches 7 bases. This sequence was found in a human donor with Susac syndrome. Sequencing used CD8+ T cells from PBMCs. CDR3 residues: CSAQGEDYGYTF. The DNA for the CDR3 is TGCAGCGCTCAGGGGGAAGACTATGGCTACACCTTC.